Below, 25 T cell receptor beta chains from the same sample are listed, as sequenced in a study of vaccination effects on CD4 cells after COVID-19. Subsequent to a culture period of nine to ten days, CD4+ T cells were isolated. Some clones are missing from TCRdb's copy, which holds only in-frame ones; the method was immunoSEQ multiplex PCR. The sample shows about 70,000 clones, approximately 71% of them seen only once. The antigens these receptors bind are not known. Sequenced material: CD4+ T cells from PBMCs cultured without peptide, taken before COVID-19 vaccination. The receptors were sampled from a human donor who received a COVID-19 vaccine.

This chain links TRBV2 with TRBJ1-1; 9 bases map to TRBD1. This CDR3 spans 12 amino acids. The V and J ends lost 3 bases and 11 bases, in that order; junction bases with no gene match: 4. Per germline, CDR1 SNHLY and CDR2 FYNNEI. The CDR3 DNA reads as TGTGCCAGCAGTGACCGGGACAGGGTGGCTTTCTTT. This codes for CASSDRDRVAFF.

V usage is TRBV4-1 and J usage is TRBJ1-2; D possibly corresponds to TRBD1 (5 bases). This CDR3 spans 15 amino acids. Per germline, CDR1 MGHRA and CDR2 YSYEKL. Trimming pared 4 bases from V and 3 bases from J, leaving 15 bases between. The CDR3 is CASSPGPVDHYGYTF. The DNA for the CDR3 is TGCGCCAGCAGCCCGGGACCCGTCGACCACTATGGCTACACCTTC.

The chain has TRBV4-1 and TRBJ1-3; no clear D. CDR1 is MGHRA, CDR2 YSYEKL, per germline. Trimming shortened V by 4 bases and J by 0 bases, and 19 bases separated the two germline ends. The CDR3 is 18 amino acids. CDR3 protein: CASSPRVPAALSGNTIYF. Written as DNA, the CDR3 is TGCGCCAGCAGCCCGCGGGTCCCCGCCGCTCTCTCTGGAAACACCATATATTTT.

In this sample, this clone turned up once. The J gene is TRBJ2-5, the V gene TRBV2, with a possible D match to TRBD2 (6 bases). V was trimmed by 2 bases and J by 2 bases, leaving 9 bases between them. Germline V gene sequence: CDR1 SNHLY, CDR2 FYNNEI. CDR3 size: 14 residues. This chain's CDR3 is CASSEFGGQETQYF. CDR3 bases: TGTGCCAGCAGTGAATTTGGGGGGCAAGAGACCCAGTACTTC.

The chain combines TRBV24-1 with TRBJ2-2, with D perhaps being TRBD1 or TRBD2 (5 bases each). Germline CDR1 KGHDR, CDR2 SFDVKD. V was pared by 0 bases and J by 13 bases, with 11 bases between. The CDR3 is 13 amino acids. This CDR3 is CATSDLGTKGLFF. CDR3 coding DNA: TGTGCCACCAGTGATTTGGGGACCAAGGGGCTGTTTTTT.

The chain links TRBV11-2 to TRBJ2-5; 13 nucleotides line up with TRBD2. Germline V gene sequence: CDR1 SGHAT, CDR2 FQNNGV. V shed 5 bases and J 0 bases; nucleotides not matched to a gene: 12. The CDR3 sequence is 19 residues long. CDR3 residues: CASSRRLAGGAWYQETQYF. The CDR3 bases are TGTGCCAGCAGCCGCCGACTAGCGGGGGGCGCATGGTACCAAGAGACCCAGTACTTC.

This clone was found a few times. The rearrangement uses TRBV27 and TRBJ1-5; weak D call: TRBD1 (6 bases). V was shortened by 5 bases and J by 6 bases, with 14 bases between the two germline ends. Germline assignment: CDR1 MNHEY and CDR2 SMNVEV (reference sequence). This CDR3 region has 14 residues. In DNA form, the CDR3 reads TGTGCCAGCAGTACCAATAGGGGGATTCAGCCCCAGCATTTT. Amino acids: CASSTNRGIQPQHF.

The chain couples TRBV3-1 (or the pseudogene TRBV3-2) to TRBJ2-1, with 10 bases matching TRBD2. This CDR3 spans 18 amino acids. Trimming cost V 1 base and J 0 bases; bases outside gene matches: 6. The germline V gene encodes CDR1 LGHDT and CDR2 YNNKEL (reference sequence). The CDR3 is CASSQVASGGSSYNEQFF. The CDR3 DNA reads as TGTGCCAGCAGCCAAGTCGCTAGCGGGGGCTCCTCCTACAATGAGCAGTTCTTC.

The chain combines TRBV2 with TRBJ1-2; a possible D gene is TRBD1 (5 bases). The CDR3 consists of 15 residues. The germline V gene has CDR1 SNHLY and CDR2 FYNNEI. V dropped 3 bases and J dropped 2 bases, with 13 bases sitting between them. This CDR3 is CASSDSTVTNYGYTF. The CDR3 DNA sequence: TGTGCCAGCAGTGATTCGACAGTGACAAACTATGGCTACACCTTC.

J is TRBJ2-5 and V is TRBV18; a possible D gene is TRBD2 (5 bases). Germline V gene sequence: CDR1 KGHSH, CDR2 LQKENI. With 2 bases removed from V and 0 bases from J, the gap between germline ends came to 16 bases. The CDR3 has 17 amino acids. CDR3 sequence (DNA): TGTGCCAGCTCACCAGTGAAAAATTCGGACTACCAAGAGACCCAGTACTTC. Protein: CASSPVKNSDYQETQYF.

This clone was detected only a few times. The chain couples TRBV2 to TRBJ1-2; 7 positions match TRBD1. The germline gives CDR1 SNHLY, CDR2 FYNNEI. This CDR3 contains 14 residues. With V trimmed by 2 bases and J by 8 bases, 8 bases remained unmatched. DNA for the CDR3: TGTGCCAGCAGTGAATGGTGGGACAGAGGGGGCTACACCTTC. It yields the protein CASSEWWDRGGYTF.

The chain is built from TRBV29-1 and TRBJ1-4; D is uncertain. Deletions cut 7 bases from V and 0 bases from J, with 9 bases between. Germline V lookup: CDR1 SQVTM, CDR2 ANQGSEA. The CDR3 is 13 residues long. CDR3 amino acids: CSAMSPTNEKLFF. The CDR3 bases are TGCAGCGCTATGTCCCCAACTAATGAAAAACTGTTTTTT.

The chain joins TRBV5-1 to TRBJ1-4, with D possibly TRBD1 on 6 matching bases. The CDR3 length is 14 residues. Germline loops: CDR1 SGHRS, CDR2 YFSETQ. Trimming removed 5 bases from V and 6 bases from J, with 14 bases in between. The chain's CDR3 is CASSPQGSDEKLFF. The CDR3 DNA follows: TGCGCCAGCAGTCCACAGGGATCTGATGAAAAACTGTTTTTT.

The J gene is TRBJ2-1, the V gene TRBV7-9, with a tentative D call TRBD2 (6 bases). The CDR3 length is 13 residues. V lost 3 bases, J lost 8 bases, and 11 bases lay in between. Germline V gene data show CDR1 as SEHNR and CDR2 as FQNEAQ (reference sequence). CDR3 region: CASSLEGGDEQFF. Written as DNA, the CDR3 is TGTGCCAGCAGCTTGGAGGGTGGGGATGAGCAGTTCTTC.

This clone has only one observation. The V gene is TRBV6-5, the J gene TRBJ2-5, with D perhaps TRBD1 (5 bases). The CDR3 contains 14 residues. Germline CDR1 MNHEY, CDR2 SVGAGI. V was shortened by 6 bases and J by 2 bases, with 13 bases between the two germline ends. CDR3 sequence: CASRRQILQETQYF. As DNA, the CDR3 is TGTGCCAGCAGGAGACAGATCCTTCAAGAGACCCAGTACTTC.

The chain carries TRBV7-8 and TRBJ1-4, with TRBD1 matching 7 bases. Germline V lookup: CDR1 SGHVS, CDR2 FQNEAQ. After removal of 4 bases from V and 8 bases from J, the junction contained 7 bases not matched to a gene. The CDR3 loop spans 14 amino acids. The CDR3 DNA reads TGTGCCAGCAGCTCGGCCGGGACAGCCGAAAAACTGTTTTTT. This codes for CASSSAGTAEKLFF.

V and J are TRBV7-3 and TRBJ2-3, with a tentative D call TRBD2 (7 bases). The V and J ends lost 1 base and 0 bases respectively, with 20 bases between them. The CDR3 totals 19 residues. Per germline, CDR1 SGHTA and CDR2 FQGTGA. The CDR3, as DNA: TGTGCCAGCAGCTTAATCGCTGGCGGGGGCCGGCGCAGCACAGATACGCAGTATTTT. It translates to CASSLIAGGGRRSTDTQYF.

This clone came up once. The chain has TRBV5-6 and TRBJ2-1; 10 nucleotides line up with TRBD2. Germline-derived CDR1 and CDR2 are SGHDT and YYEEEE. The CDR3 runs 19 residues. V lost 1 base, J lost 6 bases, and 16 bases stayed unmatched. For the CDR3, the DNA is TGTGCCAGCAGCTTGTGGCAGGGGTTTTTAGCGGGGGGTCTCAATGAGCAGTTCTTC. Translating gives CASSLWQGFLAGGLNEQFF.

This clone was seen more than once but under ten times. The chain is built from TRBV5-1 and TRBJ1-1; 9 bases fit TRBD1. CDR3 length equals 16 residues. The trim removed 7 bases at V and 5 bases at J, leaving 15 bases unmatched. CDR1 and CDR2 (germline): SGHRS, YFSETQ. As DNA, the CDR3 is TGCGCCAGCGCCCGGACAGGGGTTAGGTCGGGGACTGAAGCTTTCTTT. It yields the protein CASARTGVRSGTEAFF.

The chain joins TRBV13 to TRBJ1-3, with D tentatively TRBD1 (5 bases). The length of the CDR3 is 16 residues. The germline V gene has CDR1 PRHDT and CDR2 FYEKMQ (reference sequence). Trimming stripped 4 bases from V and 2 bases from J, with 15 bases between. The DNA of the CDR3 is TGTGCCAGCAGCTCCACAGGAAGATTGGCTGGAAACACCATATATTTT. Its protein is CASSSTGRLAGNTIYF.

The chain links TRBV11-1 to TRBJ2-3; D perhaps matches TRBD1 (6 bases). Trimming pared 7 bases from V and 2 bases from J, leaving 10 bases between. CDR1 and CDR2 from the germline V gene are SGHAT and FQDESV (reference sequence). CDR3 size: 13 residues. The CDR3 coding sequence is TGTGCCAGCACCAGGACAGCCACAGATACGCAGTATTTT. This translates into CASTRTATDTQYF.

The rearrangement joins TRBV18 to TRBJ1-5; 7 positions agree with TRBD1. Germline V gene sequence: CDR1 KGHSH, CDR2 LQKENI. Unmatched junction bases numbered 6, after V lost 3 bases and J lost 7 bases. The CDR3 extends over 14 amino acids. CDR3 sequence: CASSPGEGAQPQHF. DNA for the CDR3: TGTGCCAGCTCACCCGGGGAGGGGGCACAGCCCCAGCATTTT.

The gene calls are TRBV28 and TRBJ2-3; 10 positions agree with TRBD1. The CDR3 runs to 17 residues. The germline V gene encodes CDR1 MDHEN and CDR2 SYDVKM. V dropped 4 bases and J dropped 0; count of bases not matched to a gene: 7. The CDR3 sequence is CASSSLRQGASTDTQYF. The CDR3 DNA is TGTGCCAGCAGTTCACTTCGACAGGGGGCCAGCACAGATACGCAGTATTTT.

The chain joins TRBV6-1 to TRBJ1-3; D possibly corresponds to TRBD1 (5 bases). The V gene's germline CDR1 is MNHNS and CDR2 SASEGT. The CDR3 has 17 residues. V dropped 1 base and J dropped 4 bases, with 17 bases sitting between them. CDR3 in DNA: TGTGCCAGCAGTGAAGTTTGGGGGGGTGCTGGGGGAAACACCATATATTTT. This gives the protein CASSEVWGGAGGNTIYF.

The chain carries TRBV9 and TRBJ2-2; 8 bases line up with TRBD2. The germline V gene has CDR1 SGDLS and CDR2 YYNGEE. CDR3 length: 18 amino acids. J was trimmed by 4 bases and V by 0 bases; bases with no gene match: 11. The CDR3 nucleotides are TGTGCCAGCAGCGTAGCCAGCGGGGGCCCCCTCGGCACCGGGGAGCTGTTTTTT. Encoded protein: CASSVASGGPLGTGELFF.